The clone carrying this T cell receptor beta chain has more than one count but fewer than ten. Germline CDR1 and CDR2: MGHRA and YSYEKL. This CDR3 is 16 amino acids long. Trimming shortened V by 0 bases and J by 2 bases, and 14 bases separated the two germline ends. The data stem from a study of CD8 T cells in Susac syndrome. RNA totalling roughly 0.45 to 1 ug underwent reverse transcription with random hexamers. The CDR3 of TCR beta was amplified by immunoSEQ multiplex PCR across 54 Vbeta and 13 Jbeta. TCRdb recomputed calls from the immunoSEQ multiplex PCR reads with MiXCR, one row per CDR3 protein. Here the sample spans some 400,000 distinct CDR3 sequences, approximately 89% being singletons.

The V gene is TRBV4-1, the J gene TRBJ2-7; D may be TRBD2 (6 bases). This receptor was identified in a human donor with multiple sclerosis. Source material: CD8+ T cells from PBMCs. The CDR3 sequence is CASSQEPSLATYEQYF. CDR3 coding DNA: TGCGCCAGCAGCCAAGAACCCTCGCTAGCGACCTACGAGCAGTACTTC.